This T cell receptor (beta chain) was retrieved from a study of blood T cells in healthy people across ages. It was with a sample-barcoded 5' primer and a J-beta primer mix that a second PCR of about 6 to 12 cycles was run. TCRdb analysed the 5' RACE reads with MiXCR anew, one entry per CDR3 protein. The data hold about 970,000 distinct CDR3 sequences, with roughly 51% observed a single time. General observations from the study: The long-lived group displayed more naive CD4+ cells, plus higher diversity, than the aged donors did.

This clonotype showed up many times. Its specificity is unknown. The junction departs from germline at one end; a sequencing error may be responsible. Germline CDR1 SGHRS, CDR2 YFSETQ. This CDR3 contains 16 residues. This chain connects TRBV5-1 to TRBJ2-3; 9 bases are a match to TRBD2. This TCR came from a woman in her sixties or seventies in good health. What was sequenced was blood. In DNA, the CDR3 is TGTGCCAGCAGCTTAGCCGGGTTAGCGGGAGCAGATACGCAGTATTTT. Its translation is CASSLAGLAGADTQYF.